A selection of T cell receptor beta chains follows, all from one sample in a study of T cells after yellow fever vaccination. TCRdb re-called the 5' RACE reads through MiXCR, storing one row per CDR3 protein. The data show 500,000 to 650,000 distinct CDR3 sequences, approximately 13% seen once. Sequences were derived from PBMCs, sampled on the day of the yellow fever booster vaccination. Receptors were obtained from a man aged 25-40 years who received the YFV17D yellow fever vaccine. Each CDR3 is given with its conserved first and last residue. The order of the fields is D gene, J gene, CDR3 length, clone size, V gene, CDR3 DNA, CDR3 protein. A D gene is named only where the DNA matches it firmly. Where a row states a size, it is once, few, many or the class of an expanded clone; other rows omit it.

TRBD2	TRBJ2-5	16	few	TRBV7-2	TGTGCCAGCAGCGGCGGCCTAGCGGGAGCCAAAGAGACCCAGTACTTC	CASSGGLAGAKETQYF
TRBD2	TRBJ2-7	19	few	TRBV5-4	TGTGCCAGCAGCTACCCAGCGGGAGGTCAAATCTTTTCCTCCTACGAGCAGTACTTC	CASSYPAGGQIFSSYEQYF
-	TRBJ2-2	14	many	TRBV18	TGTGCCAGCTCACCTACGGCAGGGACTGGGGAGCTGTTTTTT	CASSPTAGTGELFF
TRBD2	TRBJ2-7	19	once	TRBV12-5	TGTGCTAGTGGTTTGGTACTTGGACTAGCGGGAGAGGGGGCCTACGAGCAGTACTTC	CASGLVLGLAGEGAYEQYF
TRBD2	TRBJ2-4	16	many	TRBV7-2	TGTGCCAGCAGCCTTACTAGCGGGAGGGGTCTGAACATTCAGTACTTC	CASSLTSGRGLNIQYF
-	TRBJ1-1	14	-	TRBV5-4	TGTGCCAGCAGCTTAGTGAGCCAGAACACTGAAGCTTTCTTT	CASSLVSQNTEAFF
TRBD1	TRBJ2-3	15	-	TRBV9	TGTGCCAGCAGCGTAGGTCAGGGGGACACAGATACGCAGTATTTT	CASSVGQGDTDTQYF
TRBD1	TRBJ2-2	15	-	TRBV28	TGTGCCAGCAGGGTACAGGGGCCTTACACCGGGGAGCTGTTTTTT	CASRVQGPYTGELFF
-	TRBJ2-1	16	-	TRBV14	TGTGCCAGCAGCCAAAGAACGGGACACCCGCTGGATGAGCAGTTCTTC	CASSQRTGHPLDEQFF
TRBD2	TRBJ2-1	13	-	TRBV3-1	TGTGCCAGCAGCCAAGCGACTAGCTGGGAGCAGTTCTTC	CASSQATSWEQFF
-	TRBJ1-1	14	few	TRBV12-3/TRBV12-4	TGTGCCAGCAGTTTTTTCGCGAGCGGTACTGAAGCTTTCTTT	CASSFFASGTEAFF
TRBD2	TRBJ2-5	15	-	TRBV9	TGTGCCAGCAGCACAGCGGGACTAGCCAAAGAGACCCAGTACTTC	CASSTAGLAKETQYF
TRBD1	TRBJ2-7	13	-	TRBV20-1	TGCAGTGCGCACCTGGACAGGGACTACGAGCAGTACTTC	CSAHLDRDYEQYF
TRBD1	TRBJ1-1	15	few	TRBV5-6	TGTGCCAGCAGCCCCCCGACAGGGGTGGGCACTGAAGCTTTCTTT	CASSPPTGVGTEAFF
TRBD2	TRBJ2-5	16	few	TRBV4-3	TGCGCCAGCAGCCAAGCGGTAGCGGGAGGCCAAGAGACCCAGTACTTC	CASSQAVAGGQETQYF
-	TRBJ2-3	13	few	TRBV14	TGTGCCAGCAGCCAAGATATGGATTCTACGCAGTATTTT	CASSQDMDSTQYF
-	TRBJ2-3	18	few	TRBV7-3	TGTGCCAGCAGCTTACGAGGGAGTTTAGGGCTCAGCACAGATACGCAGTATTTT	CASSLRGSLGLSTDTQYF